The source of this T cell receptor beta chain is a study of T-cell memory formation after mild COVID-19. One entry per CDR3 protein, called by TCRdb with MiXCR from the 5' RACE reads. The sample consists of nearly 250,000 distinct CDR3 sequences, less than 20% of them appearing once. Germline lookup yields CDR1 DFQATT and CDR2 SNEGSKA (reference sequence). The CDR3 has 15 amino acids. V dropped 2 bases and J dropped 6; count of bases not matched to a gene: 10. This clonotype was detected only a few times. This sequence originates from an adult woman who had mild COVID-19 (a few samples of this study predate the infection). Cell type and time point are not known. The sequencing input was PBMCs or a T cell subset sorted from them (not recorded which). The chain uses TRBV20-1 and TRBJ1-5; 7 positions agree with TRBD1. The CDR3 sequence: CSARSRQGGAQPQHF. The CDR3 region has the DNA TGCAGTGCTAGATCTCGGCAGGGGGGAGCTCAGCCCCAGCATTTT.